This entry lists 3 T cell receptor beta chains sequenced from one sample in a study of blood T cell repertoires in COVID-19. Some clones are missing from TCRdb's copy, which holds only in-frame ones; the method was immunoSEQ multiplex PCR. The sample has about 140,000 clones, about 86% seen once. The sequenced material came from peripheral blood. Receptor source: a woman aged 55-69 years with acute or convalescent COVID-19.

This clone was observed a single time. The chain combines TRBV7-8 with TRBJ2-3; TRBD2 aligns across 11 bases. The CDR3 is 18 residues long. The junction had 9 bases not matched to a gene; V was cut back by 4 bases and J by 0 bases. Germline loops: CDR1 SGHVS, CDR2 FQNEAQ. CDR3 sequence (DNA): TGTGCCAGCAGCTGGGCCCGGACTAGCGGGTCTAGCACAGATACGCAGTATTTT. This encodes CASSWARTSGSSTDTQYF.

V and J are TRBV18 and TRBJ2-3, with 7 nucleotides matching TRBD2. J was trimmed by 1 base and V by 0 bases; bases with no gene match: 4. The length of the CDR3 is 16 residues. Germline V gene data show CDR1 as KGHSH and CDR2 as LQKENI. CDR3 nucleotides: TGTGCCAGCTCACCACCCCGGGCGGGAGGCACAGATACGCAGTATTTT. As protein: CASSPPRAGGTDTQYF.

V gene TRBV12-3 or TRBV12-4 combines with J gene TRBJ1-2; TRBD1 aligns across 8 bases. The V and J ends lost 5 bases and 4 bases, in that order; junction bases with no gene match: 3. The CDR3 contains 13 residues. In nucleotides, the CDR3 is TGTGCCAGCAGTCCTACAGGGGGCTATGGCTACACCTTC. Translated: CASSPTGGYGYTF.